Listed below are T cell receptor beta chains from one sample, sequenced in a study of Tregs in tolerant kidney transplant recipients. The antigens for these receptors are not known. Libraries were prepared by immunoSEQ multiplex PCR; TCRdb keeps only in-frame clonotypes and omits some of them. The sample consists of about 5,600 clones, around 90% of them appearing once. Sequencing was performed on Tregs from blood cultured with allogeneic cells, taken before the transplant. These TCRs come from a human patient who received a combined kidney and bone marrow transplant. Each CDR3 is given with its conserved first and last residue. D genes are given only for firm matches. The size of a clone is reported for some rows only, either as once, few or many, or as a class for expanded clones.

D: TRBD2; size: .; V: TRBV2; J: TRBJ2-1; CDR3: CASRVLAGANNEQFF; DNA: TGTGCCAGCAGGGTACTAGCGGGAGCAAACAATGAGCAGTTCTTC
D: TRBD1; size: .; V: TRBV6-1; J: TRBJ1-3; CDR3: CASSERGTGRNTIYF; DNA: TGTGCCAGCAGTGAACGGGGGACAGGGAGGAACACCATATATTTT
D: .; size: .; V: TRBV4-3; J: TRBJ2-2; CDR3: CASSAWGQNFGATGELFF; DNA: TGCGCCAGCAGCGCGTGGGGTCAAAATTTTGGGGCCACCGGGGAGCTGTTTTTT
D: .; size: .; V: TRBV27; J: TRBJ1-5; CDR3: CASSSRAGTTYSNQPQHF; DNA: TGTGCCAGCAGTTCACGAGCCGGGACAACATATAGCAATCAGCCCCAGCATTTT
D: TRBD1; size: .; V: TRBV6-1; J: TRBJ2-4; CDR3: CASRPDRDRNIQYF; DNA: TGTGCCAGCAGGCCAGACAGGGATCGGAACATTCAGTACTTC
D: TRBD2; size: .; V: TRBV28; J: TRBJ2-7; CDR3: CASSLWAGGEQYF; DNA: TGTGCCAGCAGTCTTTGGGCGGGGGGAGAGCAGTACTTC
D: .; size: .; V: TRBV7-8; J: TRBJ2-4; CDR3: CASSPYGSLAKNIQYF; DNA: TGTGCCAGCAGCCCCTATGGGTCACTAGCCAAAAACATTCAGTACTTC
D: .; size: .; V: TRBV7-2; J: TRBJ2-7; CDR3: CASSLGAGTPYEQYF; DNA: TGTGCCAGCAGCTTAGGTGCAGGCACGCCCTACGAGCAGTACTTC
D: .; size: .; V: TRBV28; J: TRBJ2-1; CDR3: CASSLLALNEQFF; DNA: TGTGCCAGCAGTTTACTAGCTCTAAATGAGCAGTTCTTC
D: TRBD1; size: once; V: TRBV5-1; J: TRBJ2-1; CDR3: CASSAGDRPYNEQFF; DNA: TGCGCCAGCAGCGCCGGGGACAGGCCATACAATGAGCAGTTCTTC
D: TRBD2; size: .; V: TRBV19; J: TRBJ2-2; CDR3: CASRPGLAGVRWYGELFF; DNA: TGTGCCAGTCGGCCGGGACTAGCGGGAGTTAGGTGGTACGGGGAGCTGTTTTTT
D: TRBD2; size: .; V: TRBV5-4; J: TRBJ2-3; CDR3: CASSPGGPGTDTQYF; DNA: TGTGCCAGCTCCCCGGGGGGGCCGGGCACAGATACGCAGTATTTT
D: .; size: .; V: TRBV10-3; J: TRBJ1-3; CDR3: CAISAAAGVSGNTIYF; DNA: TGTGCCATCAGCGCCGCCGCAGGGGTCTCTGGAAACACCATATATTTT
D: .; size: .; V: TRBV6-5; J: TRBJ1-2; CDR3: CASRPRGRANYGYAF; DNA: TGTGCCAGCAGGCCCCGAGGGAGGGCCAACTATGGCTACGCCTTC
D: .; size: .; V: TRBV21-1; J: TRBJ2-1; CDR3: CATPELANNEQFF; DNA: TGTGCCACCCCCGAGCTAGCCAACAATGAGCAGTTCTTC
D: .; size: .; V: TRBV5-6; J: TRBJ1-1; CDR3: CASSPLGGIEAFF; DNA: TGTGCCAGCAGCCCTCTGGGGGGGATAGAAGCTTTCTTT
D: .; size: .; V: TRBV5-1; J: TRBJ2-5; CDR3: CASSLEQGGETQYF; DNA: TGCGCCAGCAGCTTGGAACAGGGAGGAGAGACCCAGTACTTC